Below, 10 T cell receptor beta chains from the same sample are listed, as sequenced in a study of cytomegalovirus exposure and HLA in healthy donors. Vbeta (60) and Jbeta (13) primers were used in the PCR. Data came from immunoSEQ multiplex PCR; TCRdb stores just in-frame clones and leaves some out. The data contain about 150,000 clones, roughly 84% of them singletons. Sequencing was done on a sample of PBMCs. These receptors were taken from a boy younger than 10 in good health and CMV-seronegative.

CDR3 protein: CASSLNRGEKLFF. DNA of the CDR3: TGTGCCAGCAGCTTAAATAGGGGAGAAAAACTGTTTTTT. V usage is TRBV13 and J usage is TRBJ1-4; maybe TRBD1 (5 bases). Per the germline V gene, CDR1 is PRHDT and CDR2 is FYEKMQ (reference sequence). The CDR3 sequence is 13 residues long. The ends were cut back, 2 bases at V and 8 bases at J, with 9 bases in the middle.

The rearrangement uses TRBV7-2 and TRBJ2-7, with 9 positions matching TRBD1. J was trimmed by 2 bases and V by 5 bases; bases with no gene match: 7. The CDR3 spans 15 residues. The germline V gene encodes CDR1 SGHTA and CDR2 FQGNSA. The CDR3 here is CASSPRTGATYEQYF. As DNA, the CDR3 is TGTGCCAGCAGCCCCCGGACAGGGGCTACCTACGAGCAGTACTTC.

The chain joins TRBV4-3 to TRBJ2-7, with TRBD2 matching 13 bases. Unmatched junction bases numbered 10, after V lost 2 bases and J lost 3 bases. The CDR3 consists of 18 residues. Germline values: CDR1 LGHNA, CDR2 YSLEER. CDR3 loop: CASSQTSGRASGIYEQYF. CDR3 DNA sequence: TGCGCCAGCAGCCAAACTAGCGGGAGGGCCTCCGGAATCTACGAGCAGTACTTC.

This chain's CDR3 is CASSDARGSSYEQYF. The CDR3 nucleotides read TGTGCCAGCAGCGATGCTCGGGGGAGCTCCTACGAGCAGTACTTC. The chain employs TRBV11-2 and TRBJ2-7, with a tentative D call TRBD2 (6 bases). The V and J ends lost 5 bases and 0 bases respectively, with 14 bases between them. This CDR3 spans 15 amino acids. Per the germline V gene, CDR1 is SGHAT and CDR2 is FQNNGV. Full variable domain (missing parts from reference TRBV11-2 and TRBJ2-7): EAGVAQSPRYKIIEKRQSVAFWCNPISGHATLYWYQQILGQGPKLLIQFQNNGVVDDSQLPKDRFSAERLKGVDSTLKIQPAKLEDSAVYLCASSDARGSSYEQYFGPGTRLTVT.

The V call is TRBV11-3, the J call TRBJ2-1; D is possibly TRBD1 (5 bases). V lost 5 bases to trimming and J lost 4 bases, with 15 bases between them. Germline CDR1 SGHNT, CDR2 YENEEA. CDR3 length: 15 residues. CDR3 protein: CASSRAGYPYNEQFF. The CDR3 DNA is TGTGCCAGCAGCAGGGCAGGGTACCCTTACAATGAGCAGTTCTTC. The variable domain in full, with the rest retrieved from reference TRBV11-3 and TRBJ2-1, is EAGVVQSPRYKIIEKKQPVAFWCNPISGHNTLYWYLQNLGQGPELLIRYENEEAVDDSQLPKDRFSAERLKGVDSTLKIQPAELGDSAVYLCASSRAGYPYNEQFFGPGTRLTVL.

This clone was seen only once. The rearrangement joins TRBV5-1 to TRBJ2-5; 11 bases align to TRBD2. CDR3 length: 16 residues. J gave up 0 bases and V 2 bases, and 3 bases lay outside the gene matches. CDR1 is SGHRS, CDR2 YFSETQ, per germline. The CDR3 is CASSFLAGGYQETQYF. In DNA, the CDR3 is TGCGCCAGCAGCTTTTTAGCGGGGGGGTACCAAGAGACCCAGTACTTC.

The genes are TRBV4-1 and TRBJ1-4; 7 nucleotides align to TRBD1. This CDR3 comprises 15 residues. Trimming took 3 bases from V and 5 from J; bases not matched to a gene: 6. Germline values: CDR1 MGHRA, CDR2 YSYEKL. The CDR3 is CASSQPGQTNEKLFF. In DNA form, the CDR3 reads TGCGCCAGCAGCCAGCCGGGACAGACAAATGAAAAACTGTTTTTT.

This clone has a handful of counts. The genes are TRBV11-2 and TRBJ2-1; no clear D. The CDR3 covers 14 residues. In germline, CDR1 is SGHAT, CDR2 FQNNGV. V lost 0 bases, J lost 9 bases, and 12 bases lay in between. CDR3 amino acids: CASSLDRGPGEQFF. CDR3 DNA sequence: TGTGCCAGCAGCTTAGATAGAGGCCCGGGTGAGCAGTTCTTC. Full variable domain (outside the CDR3, taken from reference TRBV11-2 and TRBJ2-1): EAGVAQSPRYKIIEKRQSVAFWCNPISGHATLYWYQQILGQGPKLLIQFQNNGVVDDSQLPKDRFSAERLKGVDSTLKIQPAKLEDSAVYLCASSLDRGPGEQFFGPGTRLTVL.

This chain joins TRBV15 and TRBJ2-7; TRBD1 might be the D (6 bases). V lost 0 bases to trimming and J lost 3 bases, with 12 bases between them. The V gene's germline CDR1 is LNHNV and CDR2 YYDKDF (reference sequence). The CDR3 covers 15 residues. The CDR3 DNA is TGTGCCACCAGCAGAGATCCAGGGGCCCGCTACGAGCAGTACTTC. Its translation is CATSRDPGARYEQYF.

The CDR3 protein is CASSLGTGGPNTEAFF. In DNA form, the CDR3 reads TGCGCCAGCAGCTTGGGTACAGGGGGACCGAACACTGAAGCTTTCTTT. The rearrangement links TRBV5-1 to TRBJ1-1; TRBD1 matches at 8 bases. Germline-derived CDR1 and CDR2 are SGHRS and YFSETQ. The J segment lost 1 base and the V segment lost 0 bases, leaving 5 bases of the junction unmatched. The CDR3 length is 16 residues.